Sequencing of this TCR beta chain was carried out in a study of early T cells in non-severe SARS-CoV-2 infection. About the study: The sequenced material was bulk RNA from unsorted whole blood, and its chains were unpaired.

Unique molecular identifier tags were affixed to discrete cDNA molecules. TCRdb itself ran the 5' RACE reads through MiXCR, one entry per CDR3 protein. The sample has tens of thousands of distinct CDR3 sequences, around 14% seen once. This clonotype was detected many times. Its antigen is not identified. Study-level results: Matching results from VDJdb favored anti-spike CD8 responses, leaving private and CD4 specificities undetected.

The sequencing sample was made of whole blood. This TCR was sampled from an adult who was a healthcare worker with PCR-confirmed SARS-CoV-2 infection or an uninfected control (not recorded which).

Here the CDR3 DNA reads TGTGCCAGCAGCGGTATACAGGGTGGAGATGAAAAACTGTTTTTT. Protein sequence: CASSGIQGGDEKLFF. The chain joins TRBV9 to TRBJ1-4; weak D call: TRBD1 (6 bases). In germline, CDR1 is SGDLS, CDR2 YYNGEE. Deletions cut 3 bases from V and 6 bases from J, with 15 bases between. The CDR3 has 15 residues.